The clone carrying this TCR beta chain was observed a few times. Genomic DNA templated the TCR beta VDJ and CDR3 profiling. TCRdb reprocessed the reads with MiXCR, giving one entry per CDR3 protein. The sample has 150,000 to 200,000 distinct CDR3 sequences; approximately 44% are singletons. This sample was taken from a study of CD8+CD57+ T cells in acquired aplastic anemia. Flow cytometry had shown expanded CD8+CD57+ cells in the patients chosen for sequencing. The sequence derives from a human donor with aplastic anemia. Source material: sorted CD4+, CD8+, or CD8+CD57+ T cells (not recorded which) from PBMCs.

The CDR3 DNA is TGCGCCAGCAGCTTGGGGACAGGTGAGCAGTACTTC. Protein sequence: CASSLGTGEQYF. The V gene is TRBV5-1, the J gene TRBJ2-7; 7 bases align to TRBD1. Germline V gives CDR1 SGHRS, CDR2 YFSETQ. With V trimmed by 0 bases and J by 7 bases, 1 base remained unmatched. This CDR3 comprises 12 residues.